One TCR beta chain is described in this entry. Its antigen is not known. All donors were healthy Caucasians. These data belong to a study of identical twins. Findings of the study overall: Invariant MAIT and iNKT cells are populations that could partly confound zero-insertion analyses. Within monozygotic twins, out-of-frame TCR alpha sharing was underestimated by the models.

The length of the CDR3 is 15 residues. V lost 4 bases, J lost 0 bases, and 13 bases lay in between. CDR1 and CDR2 from the germline V gene are LGHNA and YSLEER. TCRdb called the 5' RACE reads again in MiXCR, with one record for every CDR3 protein. The profile shows around 670,000 distinct CDR3 sequences, roughly 6.2% of them singletons. The rearrangement links TRBV4-3 to TRBJ2-7, with D tentatively TRBD2 (5 bases). The material sequenced was naive T cells sorted from blood. This clonotype originated in a man younger than 35 in good health. CDR3 loop: CASSRETGSSYEQYF. The CDR3 DNA reads as TGCGCCAGCAGCCGAGAAACGGGGAGCTCCTACGAGCAGTACTTC.